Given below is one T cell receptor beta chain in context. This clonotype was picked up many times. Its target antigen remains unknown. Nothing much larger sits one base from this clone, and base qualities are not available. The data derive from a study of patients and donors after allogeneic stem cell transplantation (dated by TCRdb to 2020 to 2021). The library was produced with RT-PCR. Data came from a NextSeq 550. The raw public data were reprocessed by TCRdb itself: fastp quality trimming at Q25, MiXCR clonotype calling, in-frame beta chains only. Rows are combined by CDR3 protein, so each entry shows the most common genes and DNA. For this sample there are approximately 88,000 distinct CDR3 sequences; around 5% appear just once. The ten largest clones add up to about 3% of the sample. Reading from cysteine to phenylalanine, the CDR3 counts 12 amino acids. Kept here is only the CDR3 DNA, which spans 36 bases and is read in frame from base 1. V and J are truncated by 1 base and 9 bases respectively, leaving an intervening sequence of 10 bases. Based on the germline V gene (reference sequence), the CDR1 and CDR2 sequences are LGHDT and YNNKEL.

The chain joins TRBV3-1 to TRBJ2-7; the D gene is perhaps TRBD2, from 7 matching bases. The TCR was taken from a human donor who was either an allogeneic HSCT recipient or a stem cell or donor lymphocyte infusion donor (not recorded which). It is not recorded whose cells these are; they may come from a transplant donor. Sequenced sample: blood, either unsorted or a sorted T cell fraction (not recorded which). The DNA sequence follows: TGTGCCAGCAGCCAAGGGGAGGGGGGGCAGTACTTC. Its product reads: CASSQGEGGQYF.